This TCR beta chain is drawn from a study of cytomegalovirus exposure and HLA in healthy donors. Study details: As released early, the data held around 80 million unique TCRs from HLA-typed donors. General study findings and limits: Donors belonging to an Asian-associated ancestry cluster reportedly showed fewer N-insertions in productive TCRs than the approximately 670-donor mean, according to what a later analysis found. Highly shared sequence variants in one cluster were likely a sequencing artifact.

The PCR employed 60 Vbeta primers together with 13 Jbeta primers. TCRdb's table, derived via immunoSEQ multiplex PCR, lists solely in-frame clones and lacks some. The sample lists around 110,000 clones, around 85% occurring once. Deletions cut 3 bases from V and 6 bases from J, with 14 bases between. Looked up from germline, CDR1 is MGHDK and CDR2 is SYGVNS. The length of the CDR3 is 14 residues. Note on this clone: Its antigen is unknown.

This receptor was taken from a man between 25 and 39 years old in good health and CMV-seronegative. This chain connects TRBV25-1 to TRBJ1-2, with D tentatively TRBD1 (5 bases). The material sequenced was PBMCs. In nucleotides, the CDR3 is TGTGCCAGCAGTGACAGGGCTTTTGGCAATGGCTACACCTTC. Residues: CASSDRAFGNGYTF.